What follows are 18 T cell receptor beta chains derived from one specimen sequenced in a study of blood T cell repertoires in COVID-19. Data came from immunoSEQ multiplex PCR; TCRdb stores just in-frame clones and leaves some out. The sample yields about 320,000 clones, 90% seen once. Specimen: PBMCs or T cells enriched from blood (not recorded which). The receptor set was obtained from a man aged 55 to 69 who had recovered from COVID-19.

The gene calls are TRBV12-3 or TRBV12-4 and TRBJ1-2; possibly TRBD1 for D (5 bases). Trimming cost V 1 base and J 3 bases, with 6 bases left between them. This CDR3 contains 13 residues. CDR3 protein: CASSLEQDYGYTF. In DNA, the CDR3 is TGTGCCAGCAGTTTAGAACAGGACTATGGCTACACCTTC.

V and J are TRBV7-9 and TRBJ2-1; a possible D gene is TRBD2 (6 bases). There are 13 residues in the CDR3. Germline V gives CDR1 SEHNR, CDR2 FQNEAQ (reference sequence). Trimming pared 3 bases from V and 9 bases from J, leaving 12 bases between. The CDR3 DNA is TGTGCCAGCAGCTTCACAGTGGGGGGTGAGCAGTTCTTC. It specifies CASSFTVGGEQFF.

The chain combines TRBV6-2 or TRBV6-3 with TRBJ2-1; possible D gene TRBD1, 6 bases. Per the germline V gene, CDR1 is MNHEY and CDR2 is SVGEGT. The CDR3 totals 15 residues. Trimming stripped 2 bases from V and 0 bases from J, with 8 bases between. The CDR3 loop is CASSYGRGSYNEQFF. In nucleotides, the CDR3 is TGTGCCAGCAGTTACGGCAGGGGCTCCTACAATGAGCAGTTCTTC.

This rearrangement joins TRBV5-4 to TRBJ2-3; 9 nucleotides align to TRBD2. The germline CDR1 and CDR2 sequences are SGHNT and YYREEE (reference sequence). V lost 2 bases to trimming and J lost 4 bases; unmatched junction nucleotides: 5. This CDR3 comprises 15 residues. CDR3 in DNA: TGTGCCAGCAGCTTCAGCGGGGGGTCGGCAGATACGCAGTATTTT. Residues: CASSFSGGSADTQYF.

CDR3 nucleotides: TGTGCCACCAGTGAACTCCCGTACAATGAGCAGTTCTTC. Translation: CATSELPYNEQFF. This sequence joins TRBV24-1 and TRBJ2-1; D is uncertain. V dropped 4 bases and J dropped 4 bases, with 7 bases sitting between them. This CDR3 comprises 13 residues. Germline CDR1 and CDR2: KGHDR and SFDVKD.

The J gene is TRBJ1-5, the V gene TRBV20-1, with no clear D. From germline, CDR1 is DFQATT and CDR2 SNEGSKA (reference sequence). The CDR3 loop spans 14 amino acids. The V gene lost 3 bases and the J gene lost 0 bases, with 9 bases spanning the gap. The CDR3 protein is CSASAHYSNQPQHF. CDR3 nucleotide sequence: TGCAGTGCTAGTGCACATTATAGCAATCAGCCCCAGCATTTT.

The chain is built from TRBV6-5 and TRBJ2-7; 8 positions match TRBD1. With V trimmed by 6 bases and J by 6 bases, 10 bases remained unmatched. The CDR3 has 14 residues. CDR1 MNHEY and CDR2 SVGAGI come from the germline V gene. CDR3 nucleotide sequence: TGTGCCAGCAGCCTAACGGGACAGGCAGCCGAGCAGTACTTC. Its translation: CASSLTGQAAEQYF.

The chain uses TRBV14 and TRBJ1-1; a weak D match, TRBD1 (5 bases). V dropped 1 base and J dropped 10 bases, with 13 bases sitting between them. CDR3 length: 13 amino acids. Germline loops: CDR1 SGHDN, CDR2 FVKESK. The CDR3 protein is CASSQVAAGGAFF. DNA of the CDR3: TGTGCCAGCAGCCAAGTAGCAGCGGGGGGAGCTTTCTTT.

This clone came up once. The chain recombines TRBV3-1 (or the pseudogene TRBV3-2) with TRBJ1-5; D not resolved. The germline CDR1 and CDR2 sequences are LGHDT and YNNKEL (reference sequence). CDR3 length: 12 amino acids. The V end was cut by 1 base, the J end by 6 bases, with 4 bases between. The CDR3 nucleotides read TGTGCCAGCAGCCAAGGTCGTCAGCCCCAGCATTTT. Translated, it gives CASSQGRQPQHF.

V is TRBV4-3 and J is TRBJ1-1; D remains unclear. Trimming shortened V by 11 bases and J by 0 bases, and 13 bases separated the two germline ends. Germline V gene lookup returns CDR1 LGHNA and CDR2 YSLEER. The CDR3 is 13 residues long. The chain's CDR3 is CASSPTVNTEAFF. The CDR3 DNA reads as TGCGCCTCCTCCCCCACGGTGAACACTGAAGCTTTCTTT.

The chain carries TRBV9 and TRBJ2-5; 8 bases are a match to TRBD2. After removal of 4 bases from V and 0 bases from J, the junction contained 17 bases not matched to a gene. This CDR3 comprises 19 residues. From germline, CDR1 is SGDLS and CDR2 YYNGEE. CDR3 residues: CASSFSGVFWSFDQETQYF. CDR3 nucleotides: TGTGCCAGCAGCTTTAGCGGGGTCTTCTGGAGTTTTGACCAAGAGACCCAGTACTTC. Full variable domain (rest looked up from reference TRBV9 and TRBJ2-5): DSGVTQTPKHLITATGQRVTLRCSPRSGDLSVYWYQQSLDQGLQFLIQYYNGEERAKGNILERFSAQQFPDLHSELNLSSLELGDSALYFCASSFSGVFWSFDQETQYFGPGTRLLVL.

This chain connects TRBV6-1 to TRBJ1-5; weak D call: TRBD1 (5 bases). The length of the CDR3 is 15 residues. Germline V gives CDR1 MNHNS, CDR2 SASEGT. The V end lost 2 bases, the J end lost 7 bases, and 15 bases lay between the germline ends. The CDR3 bases are TGTGCCAGCAGTGAAATTGGTCAGGGAAAGCAGCCCCAGCATTTT. Amino acid sequence: CASSEIGQGKQPQHF.

This rearrangement joins TRBV6-5 to TRBJ2-1; no clear D gene. This CDR3 has 13 amino acids. Germline V lookup: CDR1 MNHEY, CDR2 SVGAGI. V lost 2 bases to trimming and J lost 7 bases, with 9 bases between them. The CDR3 sequence is CASSYPGVNEQFF. DNA for the CDR3: TGTGCCAGCAGTTACCCAGGTGTAAATGAGCAGTTCTTC.

This clone is a singleton in its sample. The genes are TRBV7-9 and TRBJ1-1; no firm D call. Germline loops: CDR1 SEHNR, CDR2 FQNEAQ (reference sequence). This CDR3 contains 13 residues. The V end was cut by 0 bases, the J end by 2 bases, with 4 bases between. The CDR3 region has the DNA TGTGCCAGCAGCTTAGCTACTAACACTGAAGCTTTCTTT. This gives the protein CASSLATNTEAFF.

The CDR3, as DNA: TGTGCCTGGAGTGTGTTACAGGGGCCGAACACTGAAGCTTTCTTT. Its protein product is CAWSVLQGPNTEAFF. The chain has TRBV30 and TRBJ1-1; 7 bases align to TRBD1. The CDR3 has 15 residues. The V gene end was trimmed by 0 bases and the J gene end by 1 base; junction bases not matched to a gene: 5. Germline lookup yields CDR1 GTSNPN and CDR2 SVGIG (reference sequence).

The rearrangement links TRBV5-8 to TRBJ1-5, with D uncertain. The CDR3 is 17 residues long. V gave up 6 bases and J gave up 7 bases, with 26 bases separating them. The germline gives CDR1 SGHTS, CDR2 YDEGEE. In DNA, the CDR3 is TGTGCCAGCACGGTTGGGGAGGAAATAAGTCTGTTCCAGCCCCAGCATTTT. It specifies CASTVGEEISLFQPQHF.

The chain links TRBV7-8 to TRBJ2-1, with 9 bases identical to TRBD2. The CDR3 totals 16 residues. The V and J ends lost 5 bases and 4 bases, in that order; junction bases with no gene match: 9. The germline V gene encodes CDR1 SGHVS and CDR2 FQNEAQ. The CDR3 DNA follows: TGTGCCAGCAGCCAAATGACTAGCGGACGATACAATGAGCAGTTCTTC. Encoded protein: CASSQMTSGRYNEQFF.

V gene TRBV6-4 combines with J gene TRBJ2-2; a weak D match, TRBD2 (6 bases). CDR3 length: 14 residues. Between the trimmed V and J ends, which lost 4 bases and 1 base, there was a span of 7 bases. CDR1 and CDR2 (germline): MRHNA, SNTAGT. CDR3 DNA sequence: TGTGCCAGCAGTGCGGAGGGGAACACCGGGGAGCTGTTTTTT. Translating gives CASSAEGNTGELFF.